This is a list of T cell receptor beta chains from one sample in a study of cytomegalovirus exposure and HLA in healthy donors. The method was immunoSEQ multiplex PCR; TCRdb's version includes in-frame clones alone and lacks a portion of them. Counted here are about 130,000 clones, roughly 90% occurring once; the ten biggest clones make up roughly 1.4%. Sequences were obtained from PBMCs. These receptor sequences come from a man in his thirties or forties in good health and CMV-seronegative. Each CDR3 is given with its conserved first and last residue. Each record gives: V gene, J gene, D gene, clone size, CDR3 protein, CDR3 DNA. D genes are given only for firm matches. Not every row has a clone size; where given, it reads once, few, many or a size class.

TRBV6-4,TRBJ1-1,NA,NA,CASSDSSGNTEAFF,TGTGCCAGCAGTGACTCGTCCGGGAACACTGAAGCTTTCTTT
TRBV5-6,TRBJ2-1,NA,NA,CASSLGSVQNEQFF,TGTGCCAGCAGCTTAGGTAGCGTTCAGAATGAGCAGTTCTTC
TRBV30,TRBJ2-3,NA,NA,CAWSVGAGEDTQYF,TGTGCCTGGAGTGTAGGGGCAGGGGAAGATACGCAGTATTTT
TRBV10-2,TRBJ1-2,TRBD1,few,CASTQGDSNYGYTF,TGCGCCAGCACTCAGGGGGATTCTAACTATGGCTACACCTTC
TRBV10-3,TRBJ1-1,TRBD1,NA,CAITDRDTEAFF,TGTGCCATCACGGACAGGGACACTGAAGCTTTCTTT
TRBV9,TRBJ2-3,TRBD2,NA,CASSPTSGIGSTQYF,TGTGCCAGCAGCCCGACTAGCGGGATTGGGAGTACGCAGTATTTT
TRBV7-2,TRBJ2-2,TRBD1,NA,CASSLRTGSAGSNTGELFF,TGTGCCAGCAGCTTAAGGACAGGGAGCGCGGGAAGCAACACCGGGGAGCTGTTTTTT
TRBV28,TRBJ1-2,NA,NA,CASSFLQGNYGYTF,TGTGCCAGCAGTTTTCTGCAGGGGAACTATGGCTACACCTTC
TRBV5-4,TRBJ2-1,TRBD2,few,CASSLGRGLEQFF,TGTGCCAGCAGCTTGGGGCGGGGGTTAGAGCAGTTCTTC
TRBV30,TRBJ1-1,TRBD1,NA,CAWSGARTGGTEAFF,TGTGCCTGGAGTGGGGCCCGGACAGGGGGGACTGAAGCTTTCTTT
TRBV11-2,TRBJ2-1,NA,NA,CASSETAGGNEQFF,TGTGCCAGCAGCGAGACGGCTGGGGGGAATGAGCAGTTCTTC
TRBV2,TRBJ1-1,NA,NA,CASLVPTPGKSEAFF,TGTGCCAGCTTGGTCCCGACCCCGGGGAAGTCTGAAGCTTTCTTT
TRBV27,TRBJ2-7,NA,NA,CASSRGTYEQYF,TGTGCCAGCAGTCGGGGTACCTACGAGCAGTACTTC
TRBV13,TRBJ2-1,TRBD2,NA,CASSRTTSGINEQFF,TGTGCCAGCAGCCGTACGACTAGCGGGATAAATGAGCAGTTCTTC
TRBV30,TRBJ2-2,TRBD2,NA,CAWSSPSGTGDTGELFF,TGTGCCTGGAGTTCCCCTAGCGGGACGGGGGACACCGGGGAGCTGTTTTTT
TRBV5-1,TRBJ2-6,NA,NA,CASSAGALSGANVLTF,TGCGCCAGCTCGGCAGGGGCCCTTTCTGGGGCCAACGTCCTGACTTTC
TRBV11-2,TRBJ2-7,NA,NA,CASSLAAYEQYF,TGTGCCAGCAGCCTGGCCGCCTACGAGCAGTACTTC
TRBV2,TRBJ2-1,TRBD2,once,CASSYRDYALNEQFF,TGTGCCAGCAGTTACCGGGACTACGCCCTCAATGAGCAGTTCTTC
TRBV4-1,TRBJ1-2,NA,NA,CASSHSMRVDGYTF,TGCGCCAGCAGCCATTCCATGAGGGTTGATGGCTACACCTTC
TRBV2,TRBJ1-1,TRBD1,NA,CASRILPGGEAFF,TGTGCCAGCAGGATCCTTCCAGGGGGTGAAGCTTTCTTT
TRBV11-2,TRBJ2-7,NA,NA,CASSLAPVGGYEQYF,TGTGCCAGCAGCTTAGCCCCTGTAGGGGGCTACGAGCAGTACTTC
TRBV10-2,TRBJ1-5,NA,NA,CASSFGRDQPQHF,TGCGCCAGCAGTTTTGGGAGAGATCAGCCCCAGCATTTT
TRBV9,TRBJ1-5,NA,NA,CASSAGNQPQHF,TGTGCCAGCAGCGCAGGAAATCAGCCCCAGCATTTT
TRBV9,TRBJ2-1,NA,NA,CASSFRLDGEQFF,TGTGCCAGCAGCTTCCGACTAGACGGTGAGCAGTTCTTC
TRBV29-1,TRBJ1-2,TRBD1,once,CSVYKDRVIGYTF,TGCAGCGTTTACAAAGACAGGGTGATCGGCTACACCTTC
TRBV21-1,TRBJ1-2,NA,NA,CASTPPGYGYTF,TGTGCCAGCACCCCCCCCGGCTATGGCTACACCTTC